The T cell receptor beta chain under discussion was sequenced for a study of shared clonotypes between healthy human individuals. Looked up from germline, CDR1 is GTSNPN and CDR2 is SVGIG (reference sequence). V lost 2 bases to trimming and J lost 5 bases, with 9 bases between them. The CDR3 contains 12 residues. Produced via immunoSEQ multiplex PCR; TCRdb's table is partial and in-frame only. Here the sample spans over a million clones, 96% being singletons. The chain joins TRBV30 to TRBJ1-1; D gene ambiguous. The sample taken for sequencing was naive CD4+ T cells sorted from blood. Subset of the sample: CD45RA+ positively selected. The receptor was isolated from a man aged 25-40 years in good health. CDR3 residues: CAWSHMGTEAFF. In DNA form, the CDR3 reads TGTGCCTGGAGTCACATGGGAACTGAAGCTTTCTTT.